This T cell receptor (beta chain) was retrieved from a study of blood T cell repertoires in COVID-19. Per germline, CDR1 LGHNA and CDR2 YSLEER. The CDR3 has 15 residues. V was pared by 4 bases and J by 2 bases, with 11 bases between. Here immunoSEQ multiplex PCR was the method, and the copy in TCRdb shows in-frame clones only, minus some. Here the sample spans more than 85,000 clones, 87% being singletons. This chain links TRBV4-3 with TRBJ2-2, with D tentatively TRBD1 (6 bases). Source material: peripheral blood. This receptor was obtained from a man aged 45-65 years with active COVID-19. As DNA, the CDR3 is TGCGCCAGCAGCCTAGGACAGCGAAACACCGGGGAGCTGTTTTTT. Protein product: CASSLGQRNTGELFF.